This TCR beta chain derives from a study of blood T cell repertoires in COVID-19. Study background: The analysed material was cDNA or gDNA that came from T cells, B-cell-depleted T cells, or PBMCs.

The V gene's germline CDR1 is GTSNPN and CDR2 SVGIG (reference sequence). The CDR3 is 13 residues long. Trimming cost V 2 bases and J 6 bases, with 8 bases left between them. Study processing details: The authors estimated nucleated cell counts from reference gene primer amplification. TCRdb's copy holds only in-frame clones and misses some; the assay was immunoSEQ multiplex PCR. V, J and clone size were drawn from that table, and D and trimming were deduced from the DNA. Found here are about 200,000 clones, around 89% of them singletons; the top ten hold around 4.8%. The chain carries TRBV30 and TRBJ1-6; no reliable D call. The sequence came from a middle-aged woman with acute or convalescent COVID-19. The sample consisted of peripheral blood. CDR3 protein: CAWSRQANSPLHF. CDR3 coding DNA: TGTGCCTGGAGTAGGCAGGCTAATTCACCCCTCCACTTT.